One sample yielded the 17 T cell receptor beta chains listed below, sequenced in a study of cytotoxic CD8 clonotypes in ibrutinib-treated CLL. The repertoire was sequenced with immunoSEQ multiplex PCR; TCRdb's copy has only in-frame clones and lacks some. Of around 250,000 clones in the sample, roughly 74% are singletons; the top ten hold 15%. The sequenced sample was PBMCs, obtained after 24 months of ibrutinib treatment. These receptors all stem from a human donor with chronic lymphocytic leukemia.

This clone was detected a few times. The V call is TRBV7-9, the J call TRBJ1-2; D may be TRBD1 (5 bases). The CDR3 is 14 residues long. Germline V lookup: CDR1 SEHNR, CDR2 FQNEAQ (reference sequence). V lost 5 bases and J lost 10, with 20 bases in between. CDR3 sequence (DNA): TGTGCCAGCAGCGAAGTTGGGGGACTCTTGGCCTACACCTTC. It codes for CASSEVGGLLAYTF.

The CDR3 is CATSRGISNQPQHF. The DNA for the CDR3 is TGTGCCACCAGCAGAGGAATCAGCAATCAGCCCCAGCATTTT. The gene calls are TRBV15 and TRBJ1-5; D gene ambiguous. Germline V gene lookup returns CDR1 LNHNV and CDR2 YYDKDF (reference sequence). This CDR3 region has 14 residues. The V and J ends lost 1 base and 1 base respectively, with 5 bases between them.

The chain recombines TRBV7-3 with TRBJ1-2; 8 bases are shared with TRBD1. Germline V lookup: CDR1 SGHTA, CDR2 FQGTGA. The CDR3 has 15 amino acids. V lost 2 bases, J lost 8 bases, and 10 bases stayed unmatched. The CDR3 sequence is CASSLGTGQEGGYTF. CDR3 DNA sequence: TGTGCCAGCAGCTTAGGGACGGGACAGGAGGGAGGCTACACCTTC.

The chain uses TRBV27 and TRBJ2-1; no firm D call. The germline V gene has CDR1 MNHEY and CDR2 SMNVEV (reference sequence). V gave up 0 bases and J gave up 5 bases, with 5 bases separating them. CDR3 size: 13 residues. CDR3 sequence reads: CASSLSPDNEQFF. The CDR3 DNA reads TGTGCCAGCAGTTTATCACCAGACAATGAGCAGTTCTTC.

CDR3 sequence: CATSSGRAYNEQFF. CDR3 sequence (DNA): TGTGCCACCAGCAGTGGACGAGCCTACAATGAGCAGTTCTTC. The rearrangement joins TRBV15 to TRBJ2-1; no definite D call. Per germline, CDR1 LNHNV and CDR2 YYDKDF (reference sequence). The CDR3 extends over 14 amino acids. The V end was cut by 3 bases, the J end by 2 bases, with 8 bases between.

This clone was seen only once. The chain couples TRBV28 to TRBJ2-3, with D uncertain. Per the germline V gene, CDR1 is MDHEN and CDR2 is SYDVKM. V was cut by 5 bases and J by 3 bases, with 6 bases left in between. The CDR3 sequence is 12 residues long. CDR3 residues: CASSTQTDTQYF. The CDR3 region has the DNA TGTGCCAGCAGTACCCAAACAGATACGCAGTATTTT.

J is TRBJ2-1 and V is TRBV11-2; 11 bases agree with TRBD2. The CDR3 length is 16 residues. Germline-derived CDR1 and CDR2 are SGHAT and FQNNGV. With 5 bases clipped from V and 6 bases from J, the junction kept 9 bases outside the gene matches. For the CDR3, the DNA is TGTGCCAGCAGCCTCGGACTAGCGGGTTTGGGCAATGAGCAGTTCTTC. This encodes CASSLGLAGLGNEQFF.

The chain employs TRBV5-1 and TRBJ2-5, with D unclear. The germline V gene encodes CDR1 SGHRS and CDR2 YFSETQ. The length of the CDR3 is 14 residues. With 0 bases removed from V and 3 bases from J, the gap between germline ends came to 9 bases. The CDR3 nucleotides read TGCGCCAGCAGCTTGGGCGGATTTGAAGAGACCCAGTACTTC. Protein: CASSLGGFEETQYF. Together with reference TRBV5-1 and TRBJ2-5, the CDR3 gives the full variable domain: KAGVTQTPRYLIKTRGQQVTLSCSPISGHRSVSWYQQTPGQGLQFLFEYFSETQRNKGNFPGRFSGRQFSNSRSEMNVSTLELGDSALYLCASSLGGFEETQYFGPGTRLLVL.

A remark on this clone: A junction end diverges from the germline sequence, so it may reflect a read error. The rearrangement links TRBV7-7 to TRBJ2-2, with 8 bases identical to TRBD2. This CDR3 has 18 amino acids. The germline gives CDR1 SSHAT, CDR2 FNYEAQ (reference sequence). CDR3 coding DNA: TGTGCTAGCAGCGTAAATCCTTCGACTAGCGATCGGAGGGGGGAGCTGTTTTTT. Encoded protein: CASSVNPSTSDRRGELFF.

The genes are TRBV12-2 and TRBJ2-3; TRBD2 is taken as the D call from the table, unchecked against the DNA. TRBV12-2 is designated a pseudogene. This CDR3 is built from 17 residues. This CDR3 is CASRLYRGTLTGDTQYF. The DNA of the CDR3 is TGTGCAAGTCGCTTATACCGCGGGACTCTCACCGGGGATACGCAGTATTTT.

This clone turned up a few times. Other DNA sequences from this sample encode an identical CDR3 as well. This sequence joins TRBV7-9 and TRBJ2-5; D gene unclear. Trimming took 4 bases from V and 1 from J, leaving 10 bases between them. The V gene's germline CDR1 is SEHNR and CDR2 FQNEAQ (reference sequence). This CDR3 is built from 14 residues. The CDR3: CASSSTSGQETQYF. As DNA, the CDR3 is TGTGCCAGCAGCTCCACCTCTGGCCAAGAGACCCAGTACTTC.

The chain couples TRBV6-5 to TRBJ1-1; D unclear. CDR1 is MNHEY and CDR2 is SVGAGI in the germline V gene. CDR3 length: 13 residues. The ends were cut back, 0 bases at V and 4 bases at J, with 6 bases in the middle. Here the CDR3 reads CASSYSQFTEAFF. The CDR3 nucleotides are TGTGCCAGCAGTTACTCGCAGTTCACTGAAGCTTTCTTT.

The V and J genes are TRBV13 and TRBJ2-7; D gene unclear. Trimming took 0 bases from V and 7 from J, leaving 7 bases between them. CDR1 is PRHDT, CDR2 FYEKMQ, per germline (reference sequence). The CDR3 spans 12 residues. CDR3 loop: CASSLGRREQYF. CDR3 coding DNA: TGTGCCAGCAGCTTAGGCCGACGGGAGCAGTACTTC.

This clone was counted once. The V call is TRBV6-5, the J call TRBJ2-2; no clear D. This CDR3 has 14 residues. Germline values: CDR1 MNHEY, CDR2 SVGAGI. V lost 1 base, J lost 3 bases, and 6 bases lay in between. The CDR3: CASSYLTYTGELFF. CDR3 DNA sequence: TGTGCCAGCAGTTACTTAACATACACCGGGGAGCTGTTTTTT.

The V gene is TRBV9, the J gene TRBJ1-1, with D perhaps TRBD1 (6 bases). CDR1 is SGDLS and CDR2 is YYNGEE in the germline V gene. This CDR3 region has 14 residues. Trimming removed 0 bases at V and 4 bases at J, with 10 bases between. CDR3 sequence (DNA): TGTGCCAGCAGCGTAGCAGGGGAGAGCACTGAAGCTTTCTTT. Protein product: CASSVAGESTEAFF.

A few counts support this clone. The V gene is TRBV27, the J gene TRBJ1-5; D might be TRBD1 (6 bases). Germline lookup yields CDR1 MNHEY and CDR2 SMNVEV (reference sequence). V was cut by 6 bases and J by 6 bases, with 15 bases left in between. The CDR3 contains 14 residues. The CDR3 DNA reads TGTGCCAGCAGGAAAACAGGGATGGGTCAGCCCCAGCATTTT. Amino acid sequence: CASRKTGMGQPQHF.

This clone was seen more than once but under ten times. V and J are TRBV30 and TRBJ2-7, with D maybe TRBD2 (6 bases). V was clipped by 4 bases and J by 6 bases, with 10 bases between them. From germline, CDR1 is GTSNPN and CDR2 SVGIG (reference sequence). This CDR3 comprises 11 residues. The CDR3 DNA follows: TGTGCCTGGACGGGAGCTCGCGAGCAGTACTTC. Encoded protein: CAWTGAREQYF.